Below, one T cell receptor beta chain is given with its context. Its antigen is undetermined. Between the trimmed V and J ends, which lost 4 bases and 2 bases, there was a span of 16 bases. Germline loops: CDR1 SGDLS, CDR2 YYNGEE. The CDR3 is 15 residues long. This sample was taken from a study of CD8+ T cells in alopecia areata. Study results and caveats: Unlike in mice, where it was clearer, TCR sharing across patients was less clear, possibly HLA-related. Treatment with tofacitinib significantly lowered scalp clonality and reduced expanded CD8+ clones among the top 100.

Documented treatment: oral pan-JAK inhibitor, 5-10 mg twice daily. Cell sorting was applied to PBMCs, and CD4+ and CD8+ T cells were collected. As the sequencing template, cDNA was produced by extracting RNA and reverse transcribing it. This table comes from immunoSEQ multiplex PCR, and its TCRdb copy is limited to in-frame clones, with some not included. The table records a few hundred thousand clones, roughly two fifths of them present only once. Sequenced material: CD4+ T cells sorted from blood, taken at approximately week 30, from a patient treated with tofacitinib. The sequence came from a human donor with alopecia areata. This chain uses TRBV9 with TRBJ2-7; D unclear. The CDR3 sequence: CASSPHIGSAYEQYF. For the CDR3, the DNA is TGTGCCAGCAGCCCCCACATAGGCAGCGCCTACGAGCAGTACTTC.